The following is a T cell receptor beta chain sequence with its context. What it recognizes is unknown. The method was immunoSEQ multiplex PCR; TCRdb's version includes in-frame clones alone and lacks a portion of them. The sample yields about 380,000 clones, about 96% seen once. The entry originates in a study of shared clonotypes between healthy human individuals. Study-level information: Each donor had three CD4 naive, three CD4 memory, two CD8 naive and one CD8 memory plate.

Looked up from germline, CDR1 is MDHEN and CDR2 is SYDVKM. There are 13 residues in the CDR3. J was trimmed by 7 bases and V by 5 bases; bases with no gene match: 7. Whole-study results and caveats: Donors were few, which limited the genetic and exposure-history diversity represented. Though the depth was large, rarefaction showed that sorted-subset sequencing was incomplete. It was anticipated that sequencing depth would influence how many clonotypes donors shared.

This clonotype was obtained from a man between 25 and 39 years old in good health. The genes are TRBV28 and TRBJ2-5, with 7 bases aligning to TRBD2. The sample comprised memory CD8+ T cells sorted from blood. Subset specified: CD45RO+ cells pooled with CCR7-negative TemRA cells. CDR3 amino acids: CASSPLGGLTQYF. The DNA of the CDR3 is TGTGCCAGCAGTCCCCTGGGGGGGTTGACCCAGTACTTC.